Sequencing of this TCR beta chain was carried out in a study of radiation and T cells in renal cell carcinoma. CDR1 is SNHLY, CDR2 FYNNEI, per germline. V was shortened by 6 bases and J by 0 bases, with 15 bases between the two germline ends. The CDR3 runs to 16 residues. Assay: immunoSEQ multiplex PCR; the TCRdb copy retains only in-frame clones and omits some. Of 40,000 to 50,000 clones detected, roughly 80% appear once; the ten largest clones hold 25% to 35%. Time point indicated: blood 4 weeks post-SBRT, at nephrectomy. This sample's treatment: 15 Gy SBRT to primary tumor, nephrectomy 4 weeks later.

The receptor was isolated from a woman between 65 and 79 years old with renal cell carcinoma. The gene calls are TRBV2 and TRBJ1-3, with D possibly being TRBD1 (6 bases). The sequencing used blood, collected from a patient whose treatment included radiotherapy and nephrectomy. The CDR3 DNA reads as TGTGCCAGCAGGAAAGACGGGGGCAGCTCTGGAAACACCATATATTTT. Protein: CASRKDGGSSGNTIYF.